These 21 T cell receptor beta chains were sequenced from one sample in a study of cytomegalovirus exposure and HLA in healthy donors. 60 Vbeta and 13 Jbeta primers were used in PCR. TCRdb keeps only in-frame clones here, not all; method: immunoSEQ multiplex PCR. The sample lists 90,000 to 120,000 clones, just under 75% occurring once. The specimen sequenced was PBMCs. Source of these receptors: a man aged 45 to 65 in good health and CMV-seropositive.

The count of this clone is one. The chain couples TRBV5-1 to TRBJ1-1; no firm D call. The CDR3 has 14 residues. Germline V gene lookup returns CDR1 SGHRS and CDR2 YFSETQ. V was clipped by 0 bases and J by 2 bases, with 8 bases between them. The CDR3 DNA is TGCGCCAGCAGCTTGGAAGCCCCCAACACTGAAGCTTTCTTT. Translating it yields CASSLEAPNTEAFF.

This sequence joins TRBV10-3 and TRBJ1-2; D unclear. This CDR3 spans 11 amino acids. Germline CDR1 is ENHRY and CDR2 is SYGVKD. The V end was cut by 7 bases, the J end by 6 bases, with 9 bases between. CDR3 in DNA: TGTGCCATCAATTCGGTGGATGGCTACACCTTC. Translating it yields CAINSVDGYTF.

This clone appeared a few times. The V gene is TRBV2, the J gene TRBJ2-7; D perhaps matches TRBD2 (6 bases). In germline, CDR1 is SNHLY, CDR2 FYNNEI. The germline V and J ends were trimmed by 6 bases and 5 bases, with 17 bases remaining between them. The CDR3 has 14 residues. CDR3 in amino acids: CASSALAGTHEQYF. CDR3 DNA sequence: TGTGCCAGCAGCGCGCTTGCGGGGACCCACGAGCAGTACTTC.

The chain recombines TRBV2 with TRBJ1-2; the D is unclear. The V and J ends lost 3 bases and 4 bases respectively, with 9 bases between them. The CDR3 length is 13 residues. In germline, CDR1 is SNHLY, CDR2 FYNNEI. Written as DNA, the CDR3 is TGTGCCAGCAGTGACGGGAAGCTCTATGGCTACACCTTC. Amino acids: CASSDGKLYGYTF.

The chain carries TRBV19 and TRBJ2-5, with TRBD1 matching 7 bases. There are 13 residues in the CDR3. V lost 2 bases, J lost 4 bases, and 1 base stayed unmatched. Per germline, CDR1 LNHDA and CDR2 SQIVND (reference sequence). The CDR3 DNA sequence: TGTGCCAGTAGTATAAGGGGGCGAGAGACCCAGTACTTC. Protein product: CASSIRGRETQYF.

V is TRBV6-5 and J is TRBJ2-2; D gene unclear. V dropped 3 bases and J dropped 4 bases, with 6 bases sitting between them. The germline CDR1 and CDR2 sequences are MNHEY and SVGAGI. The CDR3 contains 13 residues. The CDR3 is CASSYPSTGELFF. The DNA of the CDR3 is TGTGCCAGCAGTTATCCGTCCACCGGGGAGCTGTTTTTT.

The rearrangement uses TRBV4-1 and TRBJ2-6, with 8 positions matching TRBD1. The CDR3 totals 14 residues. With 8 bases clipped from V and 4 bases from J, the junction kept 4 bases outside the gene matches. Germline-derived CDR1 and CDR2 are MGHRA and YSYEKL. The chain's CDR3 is CASGQGTGANVLTF. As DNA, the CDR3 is TGCGCCAGCGGACAGGGCACAGGGGCCAACGTCCTGACTTTC.

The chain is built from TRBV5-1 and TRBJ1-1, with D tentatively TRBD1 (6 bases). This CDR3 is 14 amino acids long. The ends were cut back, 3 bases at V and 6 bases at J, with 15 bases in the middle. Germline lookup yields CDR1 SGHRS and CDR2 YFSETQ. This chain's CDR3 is CASSSTGNQAEAFF. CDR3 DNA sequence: TGCGCCAGCAGCTCTACAGGGAATCAAGCTGAAGCTTTCTTT.

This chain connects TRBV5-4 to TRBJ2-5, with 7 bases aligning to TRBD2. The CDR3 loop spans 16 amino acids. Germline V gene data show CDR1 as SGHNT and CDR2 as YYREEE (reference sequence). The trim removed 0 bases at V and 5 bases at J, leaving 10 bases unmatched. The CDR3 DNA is TGTGCCAGCAGCTTGGGCGGGGGTTGGGGAGGGGAGACCCAGTACTTC. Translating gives CASSLGGGWGGETQYF.

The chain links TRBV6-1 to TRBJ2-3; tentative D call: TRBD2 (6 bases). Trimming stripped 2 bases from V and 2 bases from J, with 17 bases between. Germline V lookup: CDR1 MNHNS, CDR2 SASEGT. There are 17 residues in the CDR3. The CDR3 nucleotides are TGTGCCAGCAGTGAAAGACGGTGGGAGGCCCTCACAGATACGCAGTATTTT. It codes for CASSERRWEALTDTQYF.

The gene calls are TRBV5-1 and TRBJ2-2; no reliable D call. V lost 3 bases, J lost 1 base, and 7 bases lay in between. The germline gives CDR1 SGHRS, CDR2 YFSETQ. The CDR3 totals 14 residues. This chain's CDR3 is CASSSTMNTGELFF. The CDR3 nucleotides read TGCGCCAGCAGCTCCACTATGAACACCGGGGAGCTGTTTTTT.

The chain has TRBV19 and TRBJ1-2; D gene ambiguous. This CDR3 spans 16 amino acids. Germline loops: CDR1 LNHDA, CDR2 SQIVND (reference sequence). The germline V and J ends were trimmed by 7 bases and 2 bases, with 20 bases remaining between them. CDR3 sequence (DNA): TGTGCCAGTAACAGAGTCCACGATTCGCCGAACTATGGCTACACCTTC. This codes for CASNRVHDSPNYGYTF.

For the CDR3, the DNA is TGTGCCAGCAGCGTAGAACAGGGGGCCTATGGCTACACCTTC. It is translated as CASSVEQGAYGYTF. The chain recombines TRBV9 with TRBJ1-2; TRBD1 matches at 9 bases. CDR1 is SGDLS and CDR2 is YYNGEE in the germline V gene. CDR3 size: 14 residues. V shed 0 bases, J shed 4 bases, and the junction held 1 base outside the gene matches.

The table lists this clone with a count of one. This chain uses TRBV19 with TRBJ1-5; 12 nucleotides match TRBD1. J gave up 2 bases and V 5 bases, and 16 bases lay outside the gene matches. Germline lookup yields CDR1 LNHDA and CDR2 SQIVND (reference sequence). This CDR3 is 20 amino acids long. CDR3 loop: CASSSYGTGGSSFGNQPQHF. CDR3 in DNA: TGTGCCAGTAGTTCCTACGGGACAGGGGGCTCAAGTTTCGGCAATCAGCCCCAGCATTTT.

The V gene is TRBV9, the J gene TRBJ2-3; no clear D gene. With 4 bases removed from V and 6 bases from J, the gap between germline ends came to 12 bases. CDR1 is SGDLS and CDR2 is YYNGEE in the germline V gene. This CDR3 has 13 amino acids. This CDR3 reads CASSPTTGDTQYF. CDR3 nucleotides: TGTGCCAGCAGCCCAACTACCGGGGATACGCAGTATTTT.

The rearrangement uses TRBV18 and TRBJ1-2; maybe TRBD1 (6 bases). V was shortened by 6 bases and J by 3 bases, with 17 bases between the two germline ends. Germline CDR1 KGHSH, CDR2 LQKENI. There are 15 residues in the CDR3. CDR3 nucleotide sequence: TGTGCCAGCTCGCCCCAGACAGGCGGTCACTATGGCTACACCTTC. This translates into CASSPQTGGHYGYTF.

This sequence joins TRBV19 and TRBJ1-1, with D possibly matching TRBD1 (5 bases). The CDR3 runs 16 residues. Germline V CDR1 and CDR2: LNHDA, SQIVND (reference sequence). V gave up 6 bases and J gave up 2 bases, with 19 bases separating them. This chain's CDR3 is CASRRTLPQGNTEAFF. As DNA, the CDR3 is TGTGCCAGTAGGAGGACACTTCCTCAGGGAAACACTGAAGCTTTCTTT.

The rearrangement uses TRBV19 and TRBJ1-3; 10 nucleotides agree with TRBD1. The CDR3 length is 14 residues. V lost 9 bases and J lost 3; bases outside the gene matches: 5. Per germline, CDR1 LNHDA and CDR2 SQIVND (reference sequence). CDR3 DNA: TGTGCCAGCTCGGGACAGGGGAGTGGAAACACCATATATTTT. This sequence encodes CASSGQGSGNTIYF.

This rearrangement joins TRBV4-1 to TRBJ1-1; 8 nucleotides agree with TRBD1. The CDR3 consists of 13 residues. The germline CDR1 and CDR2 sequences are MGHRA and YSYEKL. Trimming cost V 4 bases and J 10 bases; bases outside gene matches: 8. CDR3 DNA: TGCGCCAGCAGCCTGACAGGGGCCCGGGGAGCTTTCTTT. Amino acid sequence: CASSLTGARGAFF.

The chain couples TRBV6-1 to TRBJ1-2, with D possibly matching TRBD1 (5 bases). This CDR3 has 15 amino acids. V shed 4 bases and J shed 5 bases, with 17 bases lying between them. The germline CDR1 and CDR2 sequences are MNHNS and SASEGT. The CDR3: CASSGRGVWGYGYTF. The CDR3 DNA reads TGTGCCAGCAGTGGGCGGGGGGTATGGGGGTATGGCTACACCTTC.

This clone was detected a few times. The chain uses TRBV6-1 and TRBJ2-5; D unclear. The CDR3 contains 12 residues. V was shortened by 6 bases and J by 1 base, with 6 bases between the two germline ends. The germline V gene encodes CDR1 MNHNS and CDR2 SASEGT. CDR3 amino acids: CASRLLQETQYF. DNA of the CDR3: TGTGCCAGCAGACTACTCCAAGAGACCCAGTACTTC.